The TCR beta chain under discussion was sequenced for a study of CD8 T cells in ankylosing spondylitis. Study findings and constraints: Clones that were linked to disease were CD8+ and were relatively rare in peripheral blood. Matched ankylosing spondylitis synovial fluid reportedly contained a significantly enriched population of disease-linked clones. Existing reports had already noted some motif variants in reactive arthritis synovial fluid and blood.

This clonotype was observed many times. Its antigen remains unidentified. Losses at the gene ends were 4 bases for V and 7 bases for J; bases not matched to a gene: 5. This CDR3 has 14 amino acids. Generation of TCR beta libraries employed quantitative 5'-RACE incorporating molecular barcodes. Each CDR3 protein gets one entry after TCRdb re-called the 5' RACE reads with MiXCR. The sample lists under 200,000 distinct CDR3 sequences; 10% to 15% were seen once. The sequenced sample consisted of blood, either unsorted or a sorted T cell fraction (not recorded which). This chain joins TRBV12-3 or TRBV12-4 and TRBJ2-1; 9 nucleotides match TRBD2. This TCR came from a female donor with ankylosing spondylitis or in good health (not recorded which). CDR3 sequence reads: CASSSGLAWNEQFF. In DNA form, the CDR3 reads TGTGCCAGCAGTTCTGGACTAGCGTGGAATGAGCAGTTCTTC.